Presented here are 21 T cell receptor beta chains from one specimen sequenced in a study of blood T cells in healthy people across ages (dated by TCRdb to the mid-2010s). Libraries were constructed by 5' RACE. The instrument given in TCRdb is Illumina HiSeq 2500. The second PCR ran for roughly 7 to 11 cycles and used a J-beta primer mix along with a sample-barcoded 5' primer. TCRdb took the public reads, trimmed them with fastp at Q25, ran MiXCR for clone calling and kept in-frame beta chains. Each CDR3 protein gets just one entry, which takes the most common genes and DNA from the rows behind it. The table for this sample lists 550,000 to 600,000 distinct CDR3 sequences; roughly 48% of them were counted only once. The top ten constitute around 23% of the sample. Material for sequencing was blood. All receptors derive from a man older than 75 in good health.

Ten or more counts support this clonotype. The genes are TRBV6-6 and TRBJ1-1, with D perhaps matching TRBD1 (6 bases). The CDR3 runs 11 residues. CDR1 is MNHNY, CDR2 SVGAGI, per germline (reference sequence). V was pared by 7 bases and J by 10 bases, with 13 bases between. CDR3 in DNA: TGTGCCAGCACAGGAGGGGGAGGAGCTTTCTTT. This translates into CASTGGGGAFF.

V is TRBV9 and J is TRBJ2-1; unclear D gene. This CDR3 region has 14 residues. Deletions cut 4 bases from V and 6 bases from J, with 14 bases between. CDR1 is SGDLS, CDR2 YYNGEE, per germline. The CDR3, as DNA: TGTGCCAGCAGCCCATCAACAGCTTGCAATGAGCAGTTCTTC. Translation gives CASSPSTACNEQFF.

As for this clonotype: A much larger clone lies one base from this, so it may be a read error. The V call is TRBV7-2, the J call TRBJ1-2; 8 bases agree with TRBD1. The CDR3 sequence is 14 residues long. Germline assignment: CDR1 SGHTA and CDR2 FQGNSA. The CDR3 sequence is CAGRSRGRDYGYTF. The CDR3 DNA reads as TGTGCCGGCAGGTCCAGGGGGCGCGACTATGGCTACACCTTC.

The chain is built from TRBV4-3 and TRBJ2-3; 7 nucleotides align to TRBD2. The CDR3 is made up of 14 amino acids. Germline CDR1 LGHNA, CDR2 YSLEER. Unmatched junction bases numbered 12, after V lost 5 bases and J lost 10 bases. In DNA form, the CDR3 reads TGCGCCAGCAGCTGGGAGGGGTCAACCAGTCCGCAGTATTTT. The encoded protein is CASSWEGSTSPQYF.

J is TRBJ1-1 and V is TRBV6-2 or TRBV6-3; 9 nucleotides agree with TRBD1. The germline V gene encodes CDR1 MNHEY and CDR2 SVGEGT. The CDR3 is 16 residues long. The V segment lost 4 bases and the J segment 1 base; nucleotides outside the gene matches: 7. The CDR3 DNA reads as TGTGCCAGCAGTTTCGCCGGGACAGGGACGAACACTGAAGCTTTCTTT. Amino acid sequence: CASSFAGTGTNTEAFF.

This clonotype was seen at least ten times. A read error is possible here, since a much larger clone lies one base away. The chain uses TRBV6-6 and TRBJ2-7; perhaps TRBD1 as D (6 bases). V was trimmed by 1 base and J by 7 bases, leaving 17 bases between them. This CDR3 has 15 amino acids. Germline-derived CDR1 and CDR2 are MNHNY and SVGAGI (reference sequence). The CDR3 here is CASSYLTGAYNEQYF. CDR3 nucleotide sequence: TGTGCCAGCAGTTACTTGACAGGAGCCTACAATGAGCAGTACTTC.

The gene calls are TRBV20-1 and TRBJ2-7, with D possibly TRBD2 on 6 matching bases. Germline lookup yields CDR1 DFQATT and CDR2 SNEGSKA (reference sequence). The CDR3 is 14 amino acids. V gave up 5 bases and J gave up 6 bases, with 20 bases separating them. In DNA form, the CDR3 reads TGCAGTGCTCGACGCGGGACCGCCACTTTCGAGCAGTACTTC. Protein product: CSARRGTATFEQYF.

J is TRBJ2-3 and V is TRBV20-1; D is perhaps TRBD1 or TRBD2 (5 bases each). Trimming cost V 1 base and J 0 bases, with 11 bases left between them. Germline lookup yields CDR1 DFQATT and CDR2 SNEGSKA (reference sequence). This CDR3 has 15 amino acids. For the CDR3, the DNA is TGCAGTGCTAGAGTTCCAGGGAGAAGCACAGATACGCAGTATTTT. Translation gives CSARVPGRSTDTQYF.

The gene calls are TRBV18 and TRBJ2-5; D perhaps matches TRBD2 (6 bases). Germline CDR1 is KGHSH and CDR2 is LQKENI. Trimming stripped 4 bases from V and 1 base from J, with 10 bases between. The length of the CDR3 is 14 residues. The CDR3 region is CASSLRESQETQYF. CDR3 DNA: TGTGCCAGCTCACTACGGGAGTCCCAAGAGACCCAGTACTTC.

The gene calls are TRBV7-2 and TRBJ2-3; 8 positions match TRBD2. CDR1 and CDR2 (germline): SGHTA, FQGNSA. Trimming removed 1 base from V and 0 bases from J; junction bases left unmatched: 9. CDR3 length equals 18 residues. The CDR3 coding sequence is TGTGCCAGCAGCTTAGTGCAAGCGGGGGCGTTTAGCACAGATACGCAGTATTTT. Translating gives CASSLVQAGAFSTDTQYF.

CDR3 coding DNA: TGCAGCGTTTCGCTAGCGGGAAACACCGGGGAGCTGTTTTTT. Translation: CSVSLAGNTGELFF. J is TRBJ2-2 and V is TRBV29-1; TRBD2 matches 9 bases. The ends lost 5 bases at V and 2 bases at J; junction bases unmatched: 3. The germline V gene has CDR1 SQVTM and CDR2 ANQGSEA. The CDR3 contains 14 residues.

Ten or more counts support this clonotype. The chain recombines TRBV6-5 with TRBJ2-3, with 7 bases identical to TRBD1. Germline V gives CDR1 MNHEY, CDR2 SVGAGI. The CDR3 length is 15 residues. Trimming took 7 bases from V and 4 from J; bases not matched to a gene: 11. CDR3 sequence (DNA): TGTGCCAGCACCCCTACCTTCGACAGGGCAGATACGCAGTATTTT. It translates to CASTPTFDRADTQYF.

In its sample, this clonotype was seen a few times. The J gene is TRBJ1-6, the V gene TRBV7-2; D possibly corresponds to TRBD1 (5 bases). There are 17 residues in the CDR3. Germline CDR1 and CDR2: SGHTA and FQGNSA. The V end was cut by 2 bases, the J end by 5 bases, with 16 bases between. DNA for the CDR3: TGTGCCAGCAGCTTAAGATTCGCAGGGCAACATAATTCACCCCTCCACTTT. Amino acids: CASSLRFAGQHNSPLHF.

In this sample, this clonotype turned up a few times. The V call is TRBV5-1, the J call TRBJ2-1, with TRBD2 matching over 7 bases. The V gene end was trimmed by 4 bases and the J gene end by 3 bases; junction bases not matched to a gene: 4. Looked up from germline, CDR1 is SGHRS and CDR2 is YFSETQ. The CDR3 runs 14 residues. Here the CDR3 DNA reads TGCGCCAGCAGCAGGACTAGGGACTACAATGAGCAGTTCTTC. Its translation: CASSRTRDYNEQFF.

V is TRBV13 and J is TRBJ2-1, with D perhaps being TRBD1 or TRBD2 (6 bases each). The V gene's germline CDR1 is PRHDT and CDR2 FYEKMQ (reference sequence). Trimming removed 0 bases from V and 5 bases from J, with 17 bases in between. This CDR3 region has 17 residues. CDR3 residues: CASSLGGGRGTHNEQFF. The CDR3 DNA follows: TGTGCCAGCAGCTTAGGGGGGGGCAGGGGAACCCACAATGAGCAGTTCTTC.

A few counts support this clonotype. V usage is TRBV7-9 and J usage is TRBJ1-1; possibly TRBD1 for D (5 bases). The germline V gene encodes CDR1 SEHNR and CDR2 FQNEAQ (reference sequence). V lost 5 bases, J lost 2 bases, and 9 bases lay in between. The CDR3 spans 13 residues. CDR3 coding DNA: TGTGCCAGCAGCGCAAGGGGAAACACTGAAGCTTTCTTT. It yields the protein CASSARGNTEAFF.

The rearrangement links TRBV6-1 to TRBJ2-5, with a tentative D call TRBD2 (6 bases). V dropped 4 bases and J dropped 2 bases, with 11 bases sitting between them. The CDR3 sequence is 14 residues long. Germline values: CDR1 MNHNS, CDR2 SASEGT. CDR3 nucleotide sequence: TGTGCCAGCAGTGGGAGGGCTACACAAGAGACCCAGTACTTC. Encoded protein: CASSGRATQETQYF.

The rearrangement uses TRBV7-3 and TRBJ2-3; 7 bases are shared with TRBD2. Germline lookup yields CDR1 SGHTA and CDR2 FQGTGA. CDR3 length equals 16 residues. The junction had 12 bases not matched to a gene; V was cut back by 2 bases and J by 7 bases. CDR3 sequence reads: CASSLSPGTKLHTQYF. Written as DNA, the CDR3 is TGTGCCAGCAGCTTATCCCCTGGGACTAAACTACATACGCAGTATTTT.

In regard to this clonotype: A much larger clone sits a single nucleotide away, making a read error possible. The chain has TRBV20-1 and TRBJ2-7; the D gene is possibly TRBD2 (6 bases). Germline V gene data show CDR1 as DFQATT and CDR2 as SNEGSKA (reference sequence). V lost 5 bases and J 0 bases, leaving 11 bases between the germline ends. The CDR3 runs 13 residues. This CDR3 reads CSAPASDSYEQYF. CDR3 nucleotide sequence: TGCAGTGCTCCGGCTAGCGACTCCTACGAGCAGTACTTC.

J is TRBJ2-1 and V is TRBV20-1, with 9 bases aligning to TRBD2. The V gene end was trimmed by 0 bases and the J gene end by 8 bases; junction bases not matched to a gene: 11. CDR1 and CDR2 (germline): DFQATT, SNEGSKA (reference sequence). CDR3 length equals 16 residues. CDR3 sequence reads: CSAREGSREGRDEQFF. Written as DNA, the CDR3 is TGCAGTGCTAGAGAAGGCTCGCGGGAGGGCCGTGATGAGCAGTTCTTC.

The gene calls are TRBV6-5 and TRBJ2-7; D call uncertain. V dropped 7 bases and J dropped 7 bases, with 14 bases sitting between them. Looked up from germline, CDR1 is MNHEY and CDR2 is SVGAGI. CDR3 size: 12 residues. The CDR3 DNA follows: TGTGCCAGCAAGAGCTTATGGAATGAGCAGTACTTC. Residues: CASKSLWNEQYF.